A selection of T cell receptor beta chains follows, all from one sample in a study of T cell responses to AZD1222 COVID-19 vaccine. Data came from immunoSEQ multiplex PCR; TCRdb stores just in-frame clones and leaves some out. The sample records over 150,000 clones, 80% to 90% being singletons. Sequenced material: peripheral blood, taken on day 0 of MenACWY control vaccination. The receptors come from an adult in good health. Each CDR3 is given without its conserved first and last residue.

len	v_gene	CDR3aa
12	TRBV19	ASSPGQGSETQY
11	TRBV10-2	ATTATRNTEAF
9	TRBV11-2	ASSPLSEQF
13	TRBV7-9	ASNPTDISTDTQY
15	TRBV3-1/TRBV3-2	ASSQSRTSGSTDTQY
12	TRBV27	ASRPTISNQPQH
11	TRBV6-5	ASGAPGYNEQF
13	TRBV28	ASSLYLTGGPEAF
13	TRBV19	ASSILKRPNYGYT
12	TRBV9	ASRFEGNNSPLH
12	TRBV5-1	ASSLGPGANVLT
14	TRBV7-8	ASSFLSTSGRNEQF
11	TRBV15	ATSRVAGGEAF
11	TRBV12-3/TRBV12-4	ASRRQSNQPQH
14	TRBV11-3	ASSSPWGLSKETQY
12	TRBV6-5	ASSYSERNYGYT
12	TRBV7-8	ASSPFWSNEKLF
11	TRBV24-1	ATGRLAAGEQF
11	TRBV11-2	ASSLRSGSPLH
12	TRBV11-3	ASSLTSGDPELF
14	TRBV19	ASSPASGNPSYEQY
9	TRBV6-5	ASYNWGKLF
13	TRBV11-2	ASSLNRGDQETQY
12	TRBV5-8	ASSLGESYNEQF
13	TRBV9	PSSRRGGNGSPLH
12	TRBV18	ASSPPSNTGELF
11	TRBV12-3/TRBV12-4	ASSPQPHYGYT
10	TRBV9	ASSVEQGLAF
12	TRBV11-2	ASSPPGRVNTIY
10	TRBV30	AWRVMNTEAF
16	TRBV11-2	ASSWSSSRQGVNTEAF
12	TRBV5-1	ASSRTGSSYEQY
12	TRBV5-1	ASSLSLAGLQQF
12	TRBV2	ARGGTRGMGEQF
13	TRBV2	ASSEGISNTGELF
12	TRBV12-1	ASSQTGGKDGYT
13	TRBV2	ASSEQAAATGELF
14	TRBV30	AWGEGRGLIADTQY
12	TRBV6-1	ASSESRGDQPQH
11	TRBV6-6	ASRGSANYGYT
14	TRBV7-2	ASSLAGVINTGELF
13	TRBV6-6	ASKRLRQGTYEQY
12	TRBV6-5	ASSYAGVATEAF
13	TRBV6-5	ASSYSQGANYGYT
11	TRBV19	ASSMPGLRVLH
12	TRBV11-2	ASTSGYSGNTIY
13	TRBV18	ASSPAGTRQETQY
13	TRBV11-3	ASRGSGAAYNEQF
14	TRBV7-9	ASSPRRGGAYNEQF